These T cell receptor beta chains were read from a single sample in a study of OX40 agonist ivuxolimab in advanced cancers. The table came from immunoSEQ multiplex PCR; TCRdb's copy has only in-frame clones and leaves some out. Found here are roughly 63,000 clones, roughly 89% of them singletons; the top ten hold around 12%. The sample here was CD4+ or CD8+ T cells sorted from blood, taken in a trial of the OX40 agonist ivuxolimab. These receptors all come from an adult with an advanced solid tumor such as melanoma, head and neck, liver or kidney cancer. The CDR3 runs from the conserved cysteine through the conserved F or W. Some rows mark clone size as missing; the rest say once, few, many or name a class of expanded clone.

v_call clone_size cdr3_aa
TRBV28 . CASSPYRGGTEAFF
TRBV19 . CASSIGGREQYF
TRBV30 . CASFGEGQGMGFGYTF
TRBV7-6 . CASSLETTGLYPLHF
TRBV27 . CASRRGENTGELFF
TRBV12-5 . CASGFGQGARNEQFF
TRBV7-9 once CASSPLETGPSSEAFF
TRBV7-6 . CASSPMGRSGGELFF
TRBV5-1 . CASSAYRGYDEQYF
TRBV2 . CASSGRRDRELYEQYF
TRBV21-1 . CASNEPDNRGEVTLPPRYGYTF
TRBV15 . CATGYVADGYTF
TRBV19 . CASSLTGMHEQFF
TRBV5-1 . CASSFLPGEGQPQHF
TRBV28 . CASSRQGWAGELFF
TRBV7-9 . CASSFGTWYEQYF
TRBV9 . CASSADVNTEAFF
TRBV6-4 . CASSGGTAGNEQFF
TRBV27 once CASSFTGYNEQFF
TRBV5-1 once CASSYNYEQYF
TRBV6-1 . CASSARDRGPNGYTF
TRBV28 . CASQQGQRLADTQYF
TRBV27 . CASSSGYEQYF
TRBV6-1 . CASSTGGAGAQPQHF
TRBV27 . CASSSRDRALYGYTF
TRBV2 once CASSEDPGRVPNYGYTF
TRBV19 . CASSIGTRGTYEQYF
TRBV19 . CASSGRGPSYYGYTF
TRBV27 . CASSSDSIYSPLHF
TRBV30 . CAWSVDWDNYGYTF
TRBV14 . CASSQGGTGGYTF
TRBV27 . CASSLKTGTPNTEAFF
TRBV9 . CASSVGGYSYNEQFF
TRBV27 once CASSLGVGVEQYF
TRBV9 . CASSAGGDRSYEQYF
TRBV11-2 . CASSEGGAGLYNEQFF
TRBV28 . CASSFSAGGSYEQYF
TRBV5-6 once CASSPRDRAYNEQFF
TRBV7-8 . CASSPTNYGYTF
TRBV5-1 . CASSLDRAEQFF
TRBV7-3 . CASSLILAGGYNEQFF
TRBV7-9 . CASSPRPYEQYF
TRBV19 . CASSPRNYSNQPQHF
TRBV5-8 . CASSQLPRGYEQYF
TRBV7-3 . CASSEAGEQFF
TRBV19 once CASRTSWLPQHF
TRBV28 . CASRDSSNQPQHF
TRBV27 . CASSYTGGPRREQYF
TRBV28 . CASSPSDRDEQYF
TRBV7-6 . CASSYRPGPYEQYF
TRBV19 . CASRRTNTGELFF
TRBV6-1 . CAGLLFTGELFF
TRBV27 . CASSFLGDYGYTF
TRBV9 . CASSVGGTSGRTDEQFF
TRBV2 . CASSEGASGSKETQYF